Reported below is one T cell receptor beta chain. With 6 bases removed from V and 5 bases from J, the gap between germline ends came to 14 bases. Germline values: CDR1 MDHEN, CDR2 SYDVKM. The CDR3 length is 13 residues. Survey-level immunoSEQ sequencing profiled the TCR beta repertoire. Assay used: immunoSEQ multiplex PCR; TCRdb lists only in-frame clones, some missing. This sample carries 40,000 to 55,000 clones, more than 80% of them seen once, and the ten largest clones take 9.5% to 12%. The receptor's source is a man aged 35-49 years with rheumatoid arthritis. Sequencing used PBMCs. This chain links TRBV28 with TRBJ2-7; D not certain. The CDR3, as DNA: TGTGCCAGCAGGCCTCCAACTGCCCACGAGCAGTACTTC. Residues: CASRPPTAHEQYF.